This record looks at one TCR beta chain sequence and its context. What it binds is not known. The data were obtained in a study of cytomegalovirus exposure and HLA in healthy donors. The CDR3 totals 14 residues. Trimming removed 5 bases at V and 1 base at J, with 10 bases between. From germline, CDR1 is SGHTA and CDR2 FQGNSA. Both 60 Vbeta primers and 13 Jbeta primers went into the PCR. Data came from immunoSEQ multiplex PCR; TCRdb stores just in-frame clones and leaves some out. The sample has about 93,000 clones; just under 80% are singletons. Study-wide points: 87-base-pair reads could not separate some V segments, including TRBV6-2 and TRBV6-3. In an earlier analysis, productive rearrangement rates for most beta V segments clustered near 87% or 30%. TCR beta sequences reportedly predicted most subjects' HLA-A and HLA-B alleles accurately.

Sequencing input: PBMCs. This chain links TRBV7-2 with TRBJ2-3, with D perhaps matching TRBD1 (6 bases). The sequence was obtained from a woman in her 40s in good health and CMV-seronegative. The CDR3: CASSLDRGTDTQYF. CDR3 nucleotide sequence: TGTGCCAGCAGCCTGGACAGAGGCACAGATACGCAGTATTTT.